What follows is one TCR beta chain and its context. What it binds is not known. Here immunoSEQ multiplex PCR was the method, and the copy in TCRdb shows in-frame clones only, minus some. The table shows about 79,000 clones, with just under 95% occurring only once. V was pared by 0 bases and J by 3 bases, with 9 bases of the junction left unmatched. The CDR3 sequence is 18 residues long. The germline gives CDR1 SGHVS, CDR2 FQNEAQ. The data stem from a study of OX40 agonist ivuxolimab in advanced cancers. As for the study in general: Patients' therapy was ivuxolimab, an antibody that acts as an agonist of OX40 (CD134). The study enrolled dose-escalation patients with hepatocellular carcinoma, melanoma, renal cell or head and neck cancer. Age averaged around 54 years (range about 23 to 80), and 80% to 90% were male.

Study conclusions and caveats: Relative to CD4+, CD8+ T cells held more expanded clones on average.

Sequences were derived from CD4+ or CD8+ T cells sorted from blood, sampled in a trial of the OX40 agonist ivuxolimab. This clonotype originated in an adult with an advanced solid tumor such as melanoma, head and neck, liver or kidney cancer. The chain has TRBV7-8 and TRBJ2-7, with 12 bases lining up with TRBD2. For the CDR3, the DNA is TGTGCCAGCAGCTTAGCCCTCCTAGCGGGGGGGGTCAACTACGAGCAGTACTTC. Translation gives CASSLALLAGGVNYEQYF.